A selection of T cell receptor beta chains follows, all from one sample in a study of technical replicates of blood from several donors. The assay was immunoSEQ multiplex PCR, and TCRdb's table has in-frame clones only and misses some. The data show approximately 99,000 clones, about 96% seen once. Sequencing input: T cells isolated from PBMCs. Every receptor here comes from a human donor in good health. Each CDR3 is given with its conserved first and last residue. D genes are given only for firm matches. Not every row has a clone size; where given, it reads once, few, many or a size class.

V gene	clone size	D gene	J gene	CDR3 protein	CDR3 DNA
TRBV6-5	-	-	TRBJ1-5	CASSPDRSNQPQHF	TGTGCCAGCAGCCCCGACAGGTCCAATCAGCCCCAGCATTTT
TRBV5-1	once	TRBD1	TRBJ2-2	CASGTGVDGTGELFF	TGCGCCAGCGGGACAGGGGTAGATGGCACCGGGGAGCTGTTTTTT
TRBV10-2	-	-	TRBJ1-2	CASRAEATSPGYTF	TGCGCCAGCAGAGCAGAGGCTACCTCTCCCGGCTACACCTTC
TRBV27	-	-	TRBJ2-7	CASSLLVRGYEQYF	TGTGCCAGCAGTTTATTGGTCAGAGGCTACGAGCAGTACTTC
TRBV11-3	-	TRBD2	TRBJ2-7	CASSIQGTSGFCYEQYF	TGTGCCAGCAGCATACAGGGGACTAGCGGGTTCTGCTACGAGCAGTACTTC
TRBV6-5	-	TRBD1	TRBJ1-3	CASSYTQGEVYTIYF	TGTGCCAGCAGTTACACTCAGGGGGAAGTGTACACCATATATTTT
TRBV18	-	-	TRBJ2-5	CASSPPTRTDRQETQYF	TGTGCCAGCTCACCACCGACGAGGACAGACCGCCAAGAGACCCAGTACTTC
TRBV14	few	-	TRBJ1-1	CASSQVEGTEAFF	TGTGCCAGCAGCCAAGTGGAGGGCACTGAAGCTTTCTTT
TRBV7-2	-	-	TRBJ2-5	CASSLYSWETQYF	TGTGCCAGCAGCTTATATAGTTGGGAGACCCAGTACTTC
TRBV28	-	-	TRBJ1-4	CASGNTWGDEKLFF	TGTGCCAGCGGGAATACTTGGGGCGATGAAAAACTGTTTTTT
TRBV9	-	-	TRBJ1-3	CASSVQGSSGNTIYF	TGTGCCAGCAGCGTACAGGGGAGCTCTGGAAACACCATATATTTT
TRBV9	-	-	TRBJ2-1	CASSVLGAVLNEQFF	TGTGCCAGCAGCGTATTGGGGGCCGTACTCAATGAGCAGTTCTTC
TRBV13	-	TRBD2	TRBJ2-1	CASSTNPSSGIYNEQFF	TGTGCCAGCAGCACGAACCCCTCTAGCGGGATCTACAATGAGCAGTTCTTC
TRBV7-6	few	-	TRBJ1-5	CASSLSEDTPQHF	TGTGCCAGCAGCTTATCCGAGGATACGCCCCAGCATTTT
TRBV4-2	-	TRBD2	TRBJ2-3	CASQQLAGGRNTQYF	TGTGCCAGCCAGCAATTAGCGGGAGGTCGCAATACGCAGTATTTT
TRBV5-4	-	-	TRBJ2-1	CASSRPEAYNEQFF	TGTGCCAGCAGCAGACCAGAGGCCTACAATGAGCAGTTCTTC